Listed below are T cell receptor beta chains from one sample, sequenced in a study of cytomegalovirus exposure and HLA in healthy donors. The assay was immunoSEQ multiplex PCR, and TCRdb's table has in-frame clones only and misses some. The sample includes 300,000 or so clones, roughly 81% of them seen just once. The sequencing sample was made of PBMCs. Every receptor here comes from a woman between 40 and 55 years old in good health and CMV-seropositive. The CDR3 runs from the conserved cysteine through the conserved F or W. Each record gives: V gene, J gene, clone size, D gene, CDR3 protein, CDR3 DNA. A D gene is named only where the DNA matches it firmly. Clone size appears in some rows only: once, few, many, or a class for an expanded clone.

TRBV19	TRBJ1-5	-	-	CASSGVTGSNQPQHF	TGTGCCAGTAGTGGCGTTACAGGTAGCAATCAGCCCCAGCATTTT
TRBV27	TRBJ2-7	once	-	CASSFQNPRGEQYF	TGTGCCAGCAGTTTCCAGAATCCCAGAGGGGAGCAGTACTTC
TRBV5-5	TRBJ2-6	-	-	CASSQEGAGANVLTF	TGTGCCAGCAGCCAAGAGGGGGCTGGGGCCAACGTCCTGACTTTC
TRBV11-2	TRBJ2-5	-	TRBD1	CASSRQGSTETQYF	TGTGCCAGCAGCCGACAGGGCTCCACTGAGACCCAGTACTTC
TRBV7-9	TRBJ1-1	once	-	CASSLPDTEKAFF	TGTGCCAGCAGCCTGCCGGACACAGAAAAAGCTTTCTTT
TRBV2	TRBJ2-2	few	-	CASSEVAPGELFF	TGTGCCAGCAGTGAGGTAGCTCCCGGGGAGCTGTTTTTT
TRBV9	TRBJ1-2	-	TRBD1	CASSVVSGQGSYGYTF	TGTGCCAGCAGCGTAGTCTCGGGACAGGGGAGCTATGGCTACACCTTC
TRBV27	TRBJ2-7	-	TRBD2	CASSLEAGVLGEQYF	TGTGCCAGCAGTTTAGAAGCGGGAGTTTTAGGCGAGCAGTACTTC
TRBV13	TRBJ2-6	-	TRBD1	CASSLGQESSGANVLTF	TGTGCCAGCAGCCTGGGACAGGAGAGCTCTGGGGCCAACGTCCTGACTTTC
TRBV7-9	TRBJ1-6	-	TRBD1	CASSLGQGESPLHF	TGTGCCAGCAGCTTAGGACAGGGAGAGTCACCCCTCCACTTT
TRBV28	TRBJ2-1	-	TRBD2	CASSLKREVHNEQFF	TGTGCCAGCAGTTTAAAGCGGGAGGTTCACAATGAGCAGTTCTTC
TRBV5-1	TRBJ1-6	once	TRBD1	CASSLTGGRSPLHF	TGCGCCAGCAGCTTGACAGGGGGTAGGTCACCCCTCCACTTT
TRBV5-1	TRBJ2-3	-	-	CASSLSTDTQYF	TGCGCCAGCAGCCTTAGCACAGATACGCAGTATTTT
TRBV2	TRBJ2-2	-	-	CASSEPRGLNTGELFF	TGTGCCAGCAGTGAACCCCGGGGACTCAACACCGGGGAGCTGTTTTTT
TRBV5-1	TRBJ1-2	-	TRBD1	CASSRAPGTGGDYGYTF	TGCGCCAGCAGTCGTGCCCCCGGGACAGGGGGAGACTATGGCTACACCTTC
TRBV5-1	TRBJ1-2	-	TRBD1	CASSPGQGNYGYTF	TGCGCCAGCAGCCCGGGACAGGGGAACTATGGCTACACCTTC
TRBV27	TRBJ1-1	-	TRBD1	CASSIMPRGPNTEAFF	TGTGCCAGCAGTATAATGCCCAGGGGGCCGAACACTGAAGCTTTCTTT
TRBV30	TRBJ1-2	-	-	CAWSVSYGYTF	TGTGCCTGGAGTGTGAGCTATGGCTACACCTTC
TRBV30	TRBJ1-2	-	-	CAWSPRGPRYGYTF	TGTGCCTGGAGCCCCCGGGGTCCCCGCTATGGCTACACCTTC
TRBV25-1	TRBJ2-7	-	TRBD1	CASSDSMGQGAYEQYF	TGTGCCAGCAGTGACTCCATGGGGCAGGGGGCCTACGAGCAGTACTTC
TRBV6-1	TRBJ1-1	-	TRBD1	CASSNSGGGTEAFF	TGTGCCAGCAGCAACTCAGGGGGAGGAACTGAAGCTTTCTTT
TRBV5-6	TRBJ2-5	-	-	CASRKDSQMETQYF	TGTGCCAGCAGAAAGGACAGCCAGATGGAGACCCAGTACTTC
TRBV18	TRBJ2-3	-	-	CASSPWGVSTDTQYF	TGTGCCAGCTCACCCTGGGGCGTCAGCACAGATACGCAGTATTTT
TRBV5-1	TRBJ2-1	-	TRBD2	CASSPLAGGNNEQFF	TGCGCCAGCAGCCCCCTAGCGGGAGGAAACAATGAGCAGTTCTTC
TRBV5-1	TRBJ2-3	-	TRBD2	CACNSGREGDTQYF	TGCGCCTGCAATAGCGGGAGAGAAGGGGATACGCAGTATTTT
TRBV7-6	TRBJ1-4	-	-	CASSPSTDANEKLFF	TGTGCCAGCAGCCCTTCCACAGACGCTAATGAAAAACTGTTTTTT
TRBV4-3	TRBJ2-7	-	-	CASSQVETSYEQYF	TGCGCCAGCAGCCAAGTAGAGACTAGCTACGAGCAGTACTTC
TRBV19	TRBJ2-1	-	-	CASSMGPYNEQFF	TGTGCCAGTAGTATGGGCCCATACAATGAGCAGTTCTTC
TRBV10-2	TRBJ2-1	-	TRBD2	CASSESGATYNEQFF	TGCGCCAGCAGTGAGAGCGGGGCGACCTACAATGAGCAGTTCTTC
TRBV11-2	TRBJ2-7	-	-	CASSLDRREQYF	TGTGCCAGCAGCTTAGATCGGAGGGAGCAGTACTTC
TRBV4-3	TRBJ1-1	-	TRBD1	CASSHADRGSTEAFF	TGCGCCAGCAGCCATGCAGACAGGGGATCTACTGAAGCTTTCTTT
TRBV5-6	TRBJ2-1	-	TRBD1	CASSRRQGARNEQFF	TGTGCCAGCAGCAGACGACAGGGGGCTCGCAATGAGCAGTTCTTC
TRBV7-2	TRBJ2-5	-	-	CASSVQETQYF	TGTGCCAGCAGCGTCCAGGAGACCCAGTACTTC
TRBV13	TRBJ2-1	-	TRBD1	CASSHLGGTGGYNEQFF	TGTGCCAGCAGCCACCTGGGCGGGACAGGGGGCTACAATGAGCAGTTCTTC
TRBV15	TRBJ1-5	-	TRBD1	CATSRGTGRDSNQPQHF	TGTGCCACCAGCAGAGGGACAGGCCGAGATAGCAATCAGCCCCAGCATTTT
TRBV28	TRBJ2-5	-	-	CASSFFGGVGETQYF	TGTGCCAGCAGTTTTTTCGGGGGTGTCGGTGAGACCCAGTACTTC
TRBV6-1	TRBJ2-7	-	TRBD1	CASSDLRQGTTEQYF	TGTGCCAGCAGTGATTTGCGACAGGGTACGACCGAGCAGTACTTC
TRBV4-2	TRBJ1-1	once	-	CASSNRDMGTEAFF	TGTGCCAGCAGCAACCGGGACATGGGCACTGAAGCTTTCTTT
TRBV2	TRBJ2-7	-	-	CASSEQTVYEQYF	TGTGCCAGCAGTGAACAGACAGTCTACGAGCAGTACTTC
TRBV5-6	TRBJ2-7	-	-	CASSLGGSTYEQYF	TGTGCCAGCAGCTTGGGTGGGAGTACCTACGAGCAGTACTTC